This note documents a single TCR beta chain sequence. Its matching antigen is unknown. The data were obtained in a study of T cell responses to AZD1222 COVID-19 vaccine. Overall study results and limits: The study reported that nearly half of spike-specific TCRs target unmutated variant regions. Recipients of AZD1222 seropositive at baseline numbered only 5 to 7. Dominant at 160-218 and 743-854, vaccine-associated CD4 TCRs also spanned spike.

With V trimmed by 1 base and J by 7 bases, 8 bases remained unmatched. The CDR3 totals 18 residues. In germline, CDR1 is MGHRA, CDR2 YSYEKL. TCRdb's table, derived via immunoSEQ multiplex PCR, lists solely in-frame clones and lacks some. Of about 52,000 clones listed, approximately 90% are singletons. The material sequenced was peripheral blood, taken 28 days after the second AZD1222 dose. The V gene is TRBV4-1, the J gene TRBJ2-1; 15 bases match TRBD2. This TCR was sampled from an adult who received the AZD1222 COVID-19 vaccine. CDR3 residues: CASSQVGLAGGLRNEQFF. CDR3 sequence (DNA): TGCGCCAGCAGCCAAGTGGGACTAGCGGGAGGATTAAGGAATGAGCAGTTCTTC.